The 4 T cell receptor beta chains below were found in one sample sequenced in a study of blood T cells in healthy people across ages. The second PCR ran roughly 6 to 11 cycles with a sample-barcoded 5' primer and J-beta primers. From the 5' RACE reads, TCRdb called clonotypes with MiXCR, one entry per CDR3 protein. The sample holds about 680,000 distinct CDR3 sequences, 45% to 50% seen once. The sample was blood. These receptors all stem from an older woman in good health.

The CDR3 nucleotides are TGTGCCAGCAGTTTTGCCGGACGTCCCTATGGCTACACCTTC. It is translated as CASSFAGRPYGYTF. V usage is TRBV12-3 or TRBV12-4 and J usage is TRBJ1-2, with D unclear. Trimming removed 3 bases from V and 4 bases from J, with 12 bases in between. The CDR3 covers 14 residues.

This clonotype was found a few times. V and J are TRBV7-2 and TRBJ2-1; D unclear. This CDR3 comprises 16 residues. Trimming took 1 base from V and 0 from J, leaving 10 bases between them. CDR1 and CDR2 from the germline V gene are SGHTA and FQGNSA. This chain's CDR3 is CASSLGSGGSYNEQFF. The CDR3 coding sequence is TGTGCCAGCAGCTTAGGGTCCGGTGGCTCCTACAATGAGCAGTTCTTC.

As for this clonotype: This may arise from a read error, as a much more abundant clone is one base away. The chain has TRBV12-3 or TRBV12-4 and TRBJ2-5, with a weak D call TRBD2 (5 bases). Trimming removed 5 bases from V and 7 bases from J, with 17 bases in between. This CDR3 contains 14 residues. Here the CDR3 DNA reads TGTGCCAGCAGTGTAGGAGGCGCGGTTGGGACCCAGTACTTC. Residues: CASSVGGAVGTQYF.

The chain joins TRBV4-1 to TRBJ2-7, with 9 positions matching TRBD2. J was trimmed by 5 bases and V by 3 bases; bases with no gene match: 11. CDR3 length: 16 residues. The germline gives CDR1 MGHRA, CDR2 YSYEKL. CDR3 region: CASSHQSLAGNHEQYF. For the CDR3, the DNA is TGCGCCAGCAGCCATCAGTCCCTAGCGGGAAATCACGAGCAGTACTTC.